The rows below give T cell receptor beta chains drawn from one sample of a study of cytomegalovirus exposure and HLA in healthy donors. Repertoires were generated with immunoSEQ multiplex PCR, while TCRdb's copy carries only in-frame clones and drops some. Here the sample spans some 110,000 clones, around 69% being singletons. Sequenced material: PBMCs. The receptors shown here come from a man aged 45-65 years in good health and CMV-seropositive. CDR3s include the opening cysteine and the closing phenylalanine or tryptophan. A D gene is named only where the DNA matches it firmly. Clone size appears in some rows only: once, few, many, or a class for an expanded clone.

V	size	J	D	CDR3	DNA
TRBV27	NA	TRBJ1-4	NA	CASSFMAGLNEKLFF	TGTGCCAGCAGTTTTATGGCGGGGCTTAATGAAAAACTGTTTTTT
TRBV2	once	TRBJ1-5	TRBD1	CARRLGRQGSEQPQHF	TGTGCCAGACGGTTGGGTAGACAGGGTTCGGAACAGCCCCAGCATTTT
TRBV28	NA	TRBJ2-7	NA	CASSSPRTLSYEQYF	TGTGCCAGCAGTTCCCCTCGGACACTCTCCTACGAGCAGTACTTC
TRBV27	NA	TRBJ2-3	TRBD1	CASSARQGRTDTQYF	TGTGCCAGCAGTGCGCGACAGGGGCGCACAGATACGCAGTATTTT
TRBV18	NA	TRBJ2-3	TRBD1	CASSPGTGFTDTQYF	TGTGCCAGCTCACCAGGGACAGGCTTCACAGATACGCAGTATTTT
TRBV5-1	few	TRBJ2-2	NA	CASSRTPANTGELFF	TGCGCCAGCAGTCGGACACCTGCGAACACCGGGGAGCTGTTTTTT
TRBV5-6	few	TRBJ2-1	NA	CASSRQGYEQFF	TGTGCCAGCAGCCGCCAGGGATATGAGCAGTTCTTC
TRBV5-1	few	TRBJ1-4	NA	CASSWRGGVGEKLFF	TGCGCCAGCAGCTGGAGAGGGGGGGTTGGTGAAAAACTGTTTTTT
TRBV14	NA	TRBJ2-3	NA	CASSQALATDTQYF	TGTGCCAGCAGCCAGGCCCTCGCCACAGATACGCAGTATTTT
TRBV9	NA	TRBJ2-1	TRBD2	CASSVERREVSSYNEQFF	TGTGCCAGCAGCGTAGAACGGCGGGAGGTGAGCTCCTACAATGAGCAGTTCTTC
TRBV5-4	NA	TRBJ2-7	TRBD2	CASSIRLAGPYEQYF	TGTGCCAGCAGTATTCGACTAGCGGGGCCCTACGAGCAGTACTTC
TRBV5-1	NA	TRBJ2-1	NA	CASSLAVRLEVNEQFF	TGCGCCAGCAGCTTGGCCGTGAGACTAGAGGTGAATGAGCAGTTCTTC
TRBV7-9	NA	TRBJ1-2	TRBD1	CASSPRDSPGVHGYTF	TGTGCCAGCAGTCCTCGGGACAGCCCAGGAGTCCATGGCTACACCTTC
TRBV11-3	NA	TRBJ1-1	NA	CASSSNRDFSAEAFF	TGTGCCAGCAGCTCAAACCGGGACTTTAGCGCTGAAGCTTTCTTT
TRBV7-2	NA	TRBJ1-1	NA	CASSLERSTEAFF	TGTGCCAGCAGCTTAGAGAGGAGCACTGAAGCTTTCTTT
TRBV18	NA	TRBJ2-2	NA	CASSFSNTGELFF	TGTGCCAGCTCCTTCAGTAACACCGGGGAGCTGTTTTTT
TRBV7-9	once	TRBJ1-6	NA	CASSLGEGGINSPLHF	TGTGCCAGCAGCTTAGGGGAAGGGGGTATTAATTCACCCCTCCACTTT
TRBV27	NA	TRBJ1-5	NA	CASSSFAPGKPQHF	TGTGCCAGCAGTTCTTTTGCCCCGGGGAAGCCCCAGCATTTT
TRBV19	NA	TRBJ2-5	NA	CASSISVQETQYF	TGTGCCAGTAGTATATCGGTACAAGAGACCCAGTACTTC
TRBV19	NA	TRBJ2-7	NA	CASSKGVGRPPSEQYF	TGTGCCAGTAGTAAGGGGGTCGGGAGGCCGCCGAGCGAGCAGTACTTC
TRBV9	NA	TRBJ2-3	TRBD2	CASSPIVRLAGGADTQYF	TGTGCCAGCAGCCCGATCGTTCGACTAGCGGGGGGTGCAGATACGCAGTATTTT
TRBV2	once	TRBJ2-1	NA	CASSENSPEQFF	TGTGCCAGCAGTGAGAATAGCCCTGAGCAGTTCTTC
TRBV7-2	once	TRBJ2-7	TRBD2	CASSPREGYHEQYF	TGTGCCAGCAGCCCGCGGGAGGGGTACCACGAGCAGTACTTC
TRBV11-3	NA	TRBJ2-5	NA	CASSRVGAGLQETQYF	TGTGCCAGCAGCCGGGTTGGCGCAGGGCTCCAAGAGACCCAGTACTTC
TRBV5-1	NA	TRBJ1-1	TRBD1	CASSPRQGPQNTEAFF	TGCGCCAGCAGCCCCCGACAGGGGCCACAGAACACTGAAGCTTTCTTT
TRBV19	NA	TRBJ2-5	TRBD1	CASSAGTGPGETQYF	TGTGCCAGTAGTGCTGGGACAGGCCCGGGCGAGACCCAGTACTTC
TRBV28	NA	TRBJ1-1	NA	CASRYGGHEAFF	TGTGCCAGCAGATACGGAGGTCATGAAGCTTTCTTT
TRBV5-4	few	TRBJ2-1	TRBD2	CASSYGTSGSYNEQFF	TGTGCCAGCAGCTACGGGACTAGCGGTTCCTACAATGAGCAGTTCTTC
TRBV28	NA	TRBJ2-3	NA	CASSLEAQYF	TGTGCCAGCAGTTTAGAGGCGCAGTATTTT
TRBV27	NA	TRBJ2-7	NA	CASSLEGAGEQYF	TGTGCCAGCAGTTTGGAGGGGGCGGGCGAGCAGTACTTC
TRBV20-1	NA	TRBJ1-4	NA	CSASQREKLFF	TGCAGTGCTAGTCAGAGGGAAAAACTGTTTTTT
TRBV7-2	few	TRBJ1-4	TRBD1	CASSSTSGTAGEKLFF	TGTGCCAGCAGTTCTACATCCGGGACAGCCGGTGAAAAACTGTTTTTT
TRBV4-1	NA	TRBJ1-2	NA	CASSQDDSGQGSLYGYTF	TGCGCCAGCAGCCAAGATGACAGTGGTCAGGGATCCCTCTATGGCTACACCTTC
TRBV19	NA	TRBJ2-1	TRBD2	CASSAQSGLGYNEQFF	TGTGCCAGTAGCGCCCAGTCGGGACTAGGTTACAATGAGCAGTTCTTC
TRBV10-1	NA	TRBJ2-7	TRBD2	CASSRDAGANEQYF	TGCGCCAGCAGTCGAGACGCGGGAGCGAACGAGCAGTACTTC
TRBV2	NA	TRBJ1-5	NA	CASSPWARSQPQHF	TGTGCCAGCTCTCCGTGGGCAAGAAGCCAGCCCCAGCATTTT
TRBV9	NA	TRBJ2-1	NA	CASSVDDGSYNEQFF	TGTGCCAGCAGCGTAGATGATGGCAGCTACAATGAGCAGTTCTTC
TRBV11-2	NA	TRBJ2-5	TRBD1	CASSTRPGTGGMETQYF	TGTGCCAGCAGCACGCGACCCGGGACAGGGGGCATGGAGACCCAGTACTTC
TRBV4-3	NA	TRBJ1-2	NA	CASSPGEGYGYTF	TGCGCCAGCAGCCCGGGCGAGGGATATGGCTACACCTTC
TRBV6-5	NA	TRBJ2-1	TRBD2	CASSYSLAGVYNEQFF	TGTGCCAGCAGTTACTCTCTAGCGGGAGTGTACAATGAGCAGTTCTTC